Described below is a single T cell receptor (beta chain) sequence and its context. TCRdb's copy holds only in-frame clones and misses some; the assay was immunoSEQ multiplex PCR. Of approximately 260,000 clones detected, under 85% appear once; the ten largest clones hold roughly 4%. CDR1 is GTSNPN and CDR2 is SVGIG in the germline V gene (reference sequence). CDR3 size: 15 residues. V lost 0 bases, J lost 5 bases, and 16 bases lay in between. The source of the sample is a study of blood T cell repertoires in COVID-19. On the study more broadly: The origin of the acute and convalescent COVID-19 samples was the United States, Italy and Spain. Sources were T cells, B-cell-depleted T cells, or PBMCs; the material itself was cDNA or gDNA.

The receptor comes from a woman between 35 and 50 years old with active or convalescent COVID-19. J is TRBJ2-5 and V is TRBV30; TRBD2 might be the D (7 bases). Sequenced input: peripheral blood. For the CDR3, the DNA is TGTGCCTGGAGTGTAGGTGGGGGGGCGAAGGAGACCCAGTACTTC. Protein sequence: CAWSVGGGAKETQYF.